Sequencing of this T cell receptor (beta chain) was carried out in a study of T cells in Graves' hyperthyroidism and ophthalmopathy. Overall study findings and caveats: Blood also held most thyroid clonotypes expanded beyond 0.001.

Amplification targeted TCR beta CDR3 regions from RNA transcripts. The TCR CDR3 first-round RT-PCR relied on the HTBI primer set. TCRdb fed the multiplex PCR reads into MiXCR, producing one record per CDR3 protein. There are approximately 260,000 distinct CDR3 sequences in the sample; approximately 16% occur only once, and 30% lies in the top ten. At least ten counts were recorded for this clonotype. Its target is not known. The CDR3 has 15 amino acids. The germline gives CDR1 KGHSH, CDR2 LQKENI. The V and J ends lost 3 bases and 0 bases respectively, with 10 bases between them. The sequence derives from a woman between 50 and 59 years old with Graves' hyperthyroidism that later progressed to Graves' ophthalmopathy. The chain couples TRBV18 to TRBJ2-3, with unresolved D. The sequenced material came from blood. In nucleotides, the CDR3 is TGTGCCAGCTCACCTCTCAGAGCTAGCACAGATACGCAGTATTTT. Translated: CASSPLRASTDTQYF.